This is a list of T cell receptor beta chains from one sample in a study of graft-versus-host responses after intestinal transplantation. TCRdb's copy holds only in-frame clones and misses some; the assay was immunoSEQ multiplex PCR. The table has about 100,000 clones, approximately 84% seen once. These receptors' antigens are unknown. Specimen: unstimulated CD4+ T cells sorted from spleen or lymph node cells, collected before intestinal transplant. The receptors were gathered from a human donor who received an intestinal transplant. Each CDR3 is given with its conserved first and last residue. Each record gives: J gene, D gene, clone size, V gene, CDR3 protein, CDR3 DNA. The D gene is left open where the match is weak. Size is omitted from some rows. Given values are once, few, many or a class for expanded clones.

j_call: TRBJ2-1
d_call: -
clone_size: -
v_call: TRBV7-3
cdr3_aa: CASSLNLGGEQFF
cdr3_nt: TGTGCCAGCAGCTTAAATCTTGGAGGTGAGCAGTTCTTC

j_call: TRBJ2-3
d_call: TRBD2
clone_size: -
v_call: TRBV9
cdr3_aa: CASSPPISGTSGPTDTQYF
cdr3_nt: TGTGCCAGCAGCCCACCCATTTCCGGGACTAGCGGACCCACAGATACGCAGTATTTT

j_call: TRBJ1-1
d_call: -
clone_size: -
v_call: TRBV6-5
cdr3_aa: CASSPKGSPNTEAFF
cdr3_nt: TGTGCCAGCAGCCCCAAAGGGTCCCCGAACACTGAAGCTTTCTTT

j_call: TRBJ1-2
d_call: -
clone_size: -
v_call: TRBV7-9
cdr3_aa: CASSLGADGSNYGYTF
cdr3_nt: TGTGCTAGCAGCTTAGGGGCGGATGGGTCCAACTATGGCTACACCTTC

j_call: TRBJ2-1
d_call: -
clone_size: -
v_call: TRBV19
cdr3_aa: CASSNMLAKSSYNEQFF
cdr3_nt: TGTGCCAGTAGTAACATGCTAGCGAAGAGCTCCTACAATGAGCAGTTCTTC

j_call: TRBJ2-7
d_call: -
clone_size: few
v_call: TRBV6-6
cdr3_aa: CASRAGVYEQYF
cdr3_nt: TGTGCCAGCAGAGCAGGGGTCTACGAGCAGTACTTC

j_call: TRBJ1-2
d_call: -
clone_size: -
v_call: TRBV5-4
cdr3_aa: CASSLLIGGPHGGYTF
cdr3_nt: TGTGCCAGCAGCTTGCTGATAGGGGGGCCCCATGGGGGCTACACCTTC

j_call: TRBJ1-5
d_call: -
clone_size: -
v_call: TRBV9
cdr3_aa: CASSTGQNQPQHF
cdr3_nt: TGTGCCAGCAGCACAGGACAGAATCAGCCCCAGCATTTT

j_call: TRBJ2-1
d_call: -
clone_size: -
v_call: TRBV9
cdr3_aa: CASSNLEEQFF
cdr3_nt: TGTGCCAGCAGCAACTTGGAGGAGCAGTTCTTC

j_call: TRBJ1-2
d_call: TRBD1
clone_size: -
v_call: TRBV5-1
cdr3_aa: CASSLGQGNYGYTF
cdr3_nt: TGCGCCAGCAGCTTGGGACAGGGGAACTATGGCTACACCTTC

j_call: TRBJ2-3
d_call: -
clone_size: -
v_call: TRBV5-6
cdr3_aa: CASSLAPGRDTQYF
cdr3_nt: TGTGCCAGCAGCTTGGCTCCGGGGAGAGATACGCAGTATTTT

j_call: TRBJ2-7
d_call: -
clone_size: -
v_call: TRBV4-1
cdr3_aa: CASSQAGISYEQYF
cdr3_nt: TGCGCCAGCAGCCAAGCTGGGATCTCCTACGAGCAGTACTTC

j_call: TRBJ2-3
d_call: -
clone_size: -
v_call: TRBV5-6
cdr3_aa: CASSLWVSADTQYF
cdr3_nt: TGTGCCAGCAGCTTGTGGGTGAGCGCAGATACGCAGTATTTT

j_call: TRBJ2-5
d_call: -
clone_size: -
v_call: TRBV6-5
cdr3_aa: CASSDYETQYF
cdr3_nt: TGTGCCAGCAGTGATTACGAGACCCAGTACTTC

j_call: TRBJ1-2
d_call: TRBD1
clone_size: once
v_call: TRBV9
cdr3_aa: CASSLDRENGYTF
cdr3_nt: TGTGCCAGCAGCCTTGACAGGGAGAATGGCTACACCTTC

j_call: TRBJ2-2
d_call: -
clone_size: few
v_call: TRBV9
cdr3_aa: CASSPRVTGELFF
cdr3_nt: TGTGCCAGCAGCCCGAGGGTCACCGGGGAGCTGTTTTTT

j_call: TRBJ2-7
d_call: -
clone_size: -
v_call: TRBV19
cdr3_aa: CASSISGSYEQYF
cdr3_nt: TGTGCCAGTAGTATATCAGGGTCCTACGAGCAGTACTTC

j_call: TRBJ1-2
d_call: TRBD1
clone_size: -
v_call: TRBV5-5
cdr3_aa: CASSPLGQGYYGYTF
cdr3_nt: TGTGCCAGCAGCCCTCTCGGACAGGGCTACTATGGCTACACCTTC

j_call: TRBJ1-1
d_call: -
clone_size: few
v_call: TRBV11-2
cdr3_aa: CASSANSVRLAFF
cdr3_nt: TGTGCCAGCAGCGCCAACAGTGTAAGGTTAGCTTTCTTT

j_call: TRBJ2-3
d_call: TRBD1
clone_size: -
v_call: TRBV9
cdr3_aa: CASSVDGTDTDTQYF
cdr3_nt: TGTGCCAGCAGCGTAGACGGGACAGACACAGATACGCAGTATTTT

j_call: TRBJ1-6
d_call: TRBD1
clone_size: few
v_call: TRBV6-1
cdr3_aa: CATSDRGDNSPLHF
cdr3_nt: TGTGCCACCTCGGACAGGGGCGATAATTCACCCCTCCACTTT

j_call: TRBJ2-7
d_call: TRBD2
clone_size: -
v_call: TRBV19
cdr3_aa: CASSISLAGGPYEQYF
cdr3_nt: TGTGCCAGTAGTATCTCGCTAGCGGGAGGACCCTACGAGCAGTACTTC

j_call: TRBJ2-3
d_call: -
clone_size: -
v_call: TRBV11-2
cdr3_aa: CASSRREYTQYF
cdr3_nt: TGTGCCAGCAGCCGAAGGGAGTATACGCAGTATTTT

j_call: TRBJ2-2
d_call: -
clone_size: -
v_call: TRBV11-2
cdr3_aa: CASSLAGLNTGELFF
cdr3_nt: TGTGCCAGCAGCTTAGCAGGGTTGAACACCGGGGAGCTGTTTTTT

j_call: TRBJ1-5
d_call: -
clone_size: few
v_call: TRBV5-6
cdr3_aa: CARDQFLLRQPQHF
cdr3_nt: TGTGCCCGGGACCAGTTCCTCCTGAGACAGCCCCAGCATTTT

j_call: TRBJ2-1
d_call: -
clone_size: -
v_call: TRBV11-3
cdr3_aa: CASSSRAYYNEQFF
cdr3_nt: TGTGCCAGCAGCTCAAGAGCGTACTACAATGAGCAGTTCTTC

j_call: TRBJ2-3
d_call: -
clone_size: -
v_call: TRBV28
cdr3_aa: CASSHRAVVTDTQYF
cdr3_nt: TGTGCCAGCAGTCACAGGGCTGTGGTCACAGATACGCAGTATTTT

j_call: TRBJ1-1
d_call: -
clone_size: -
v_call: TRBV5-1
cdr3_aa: CASSLGGPMNTEAFF
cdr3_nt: TGCGCCAGCAGCTTGGGAGGACCCATGAACACTGAAGCTTTCTTT

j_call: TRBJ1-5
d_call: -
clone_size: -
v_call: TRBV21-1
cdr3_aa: CASSLRRYQPQHF
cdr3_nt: TGTGCCAGCAGCCTCCGGAGATATCAGCCCCAGCATTTT

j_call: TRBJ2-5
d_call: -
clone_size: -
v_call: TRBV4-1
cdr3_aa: CASRITFRARRDQETQYF
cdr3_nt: TGCGCCAGCAGGATCACGTTCAGGGCCAGGAGAGACCAAGAGACCCAGTACTTC

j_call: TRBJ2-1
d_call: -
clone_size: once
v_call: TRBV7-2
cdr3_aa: CASSLEYGGSSYNEQFF
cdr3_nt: TGTGCCAGCAGCTTAGAGTATGGGGGGAGCTCCTACAATGAGCAGTTCTTC

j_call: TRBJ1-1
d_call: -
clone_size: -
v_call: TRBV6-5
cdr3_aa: CASSRPTVNTEAFF
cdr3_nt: TGTGCCAGCAGCCGCCCGACAGTGAACACTGAAGCTTTCTTT

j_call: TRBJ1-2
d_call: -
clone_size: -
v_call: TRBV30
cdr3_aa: CAWSVTGTGGYTF
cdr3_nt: TGTGCCTGGAGCGTCACAGGGACGGGTGGCTACACCTTC

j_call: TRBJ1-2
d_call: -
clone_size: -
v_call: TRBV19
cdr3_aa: CASSIPGVGYGYTF
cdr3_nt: TGTGCCAGTAGTATTCCGGGGGTAGGCTATGGCTACACCTTC

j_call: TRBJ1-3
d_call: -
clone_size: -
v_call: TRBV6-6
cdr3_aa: CASSPWTVGNTIYF
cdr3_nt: TGTGCCAGCAGTCCCTGGACTGTTGGAAACACCATATATTTT

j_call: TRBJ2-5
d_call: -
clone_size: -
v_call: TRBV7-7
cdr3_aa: CASSGTDRETQYF
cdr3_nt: TGTGCCAGCTCGGGGACGGATCGAGAGACCCAGTACTTC

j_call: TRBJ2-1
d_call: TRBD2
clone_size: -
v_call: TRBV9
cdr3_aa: CASSPLAGSYNEQFF
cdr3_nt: TGTGCCAGCAGCCCGTTAGCGGGATCCTACAATGAGCAGTTCTTC

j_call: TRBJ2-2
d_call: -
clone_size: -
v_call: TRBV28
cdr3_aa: CASSLSGAGELFF
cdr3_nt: TGTGCCAGCAGCCTGTCGGGGGCCGGGGAGCTGTTTTTT

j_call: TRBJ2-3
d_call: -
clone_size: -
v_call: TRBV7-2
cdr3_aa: CASSTTLLAGVTDTQYF
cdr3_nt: TGTGCCAGCAGCACAACCTTACTAGCCGGAGTCACAGATACGCAGTATTTT

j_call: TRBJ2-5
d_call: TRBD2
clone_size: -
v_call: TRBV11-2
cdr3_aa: CASSLTSGRETQYF
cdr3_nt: TGTGCCAGCAGCTTAACTAGCGGGAGAGAGACCCAGTACTTC

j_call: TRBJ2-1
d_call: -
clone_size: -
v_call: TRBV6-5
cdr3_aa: CASTQLSRSLGEQFF
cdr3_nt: TGTGCCAGCACCCAACTGTCCCGGAGTTTGGGAGAGCAGTTCTTC

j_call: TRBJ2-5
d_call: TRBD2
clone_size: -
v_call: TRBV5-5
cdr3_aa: CASSLVRGRGETQYF
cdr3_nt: TGTGCCAGCAGCTTGGTTCGGGGGAGGGGAGAGACCCAGTACTTC

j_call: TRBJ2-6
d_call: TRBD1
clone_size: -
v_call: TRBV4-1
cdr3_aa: CASRQGLGAGANVLTF
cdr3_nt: TGCGCCAGCAGACAGGGGTTGGGGGCTGGGGCCAACGTCCTGACTTTC

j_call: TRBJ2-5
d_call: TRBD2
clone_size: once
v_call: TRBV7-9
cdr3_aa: CASSPDSGRSGETQYF
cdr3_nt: TGTGCCAGCAGCCCGGATAGCGGGCGTTCTGGCGAGACCCAGTACTTC

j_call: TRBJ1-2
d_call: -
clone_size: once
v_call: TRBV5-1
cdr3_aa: CASSLEARGYGYTF
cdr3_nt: TGCGCCAGCAGCTTGGAAGCCAGGGGATATGGCTACACCTTC

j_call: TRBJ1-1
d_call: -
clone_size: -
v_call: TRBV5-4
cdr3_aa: CASLKDPSTEAFF
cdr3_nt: TGTGCCAGCCTAAAAGACCCGAGCACTGAAGCTTTCTTT

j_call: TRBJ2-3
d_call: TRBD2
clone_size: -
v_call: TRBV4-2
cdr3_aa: CASSQGLAGGSTDTQYF
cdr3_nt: TGTGCCAGCAGCCAAGGGCTAGCGGGTGGAAGCACAGATACGCAGTATTTT

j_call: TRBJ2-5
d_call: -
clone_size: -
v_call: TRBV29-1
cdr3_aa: CSVAPRFEETQYF
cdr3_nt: TGCAGCGTCGCCCCCAGGTTTGAAGAGACCCAGTACTTC